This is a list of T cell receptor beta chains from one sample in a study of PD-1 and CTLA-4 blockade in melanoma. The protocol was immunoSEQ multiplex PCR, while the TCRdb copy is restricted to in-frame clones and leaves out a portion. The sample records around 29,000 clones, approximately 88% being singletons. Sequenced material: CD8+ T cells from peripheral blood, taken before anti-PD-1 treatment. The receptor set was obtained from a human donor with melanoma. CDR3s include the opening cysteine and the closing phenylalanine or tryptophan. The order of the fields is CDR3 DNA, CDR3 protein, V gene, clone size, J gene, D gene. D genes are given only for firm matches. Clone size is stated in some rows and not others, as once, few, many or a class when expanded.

CDR3nt: TGTGCCAGCAGCGAACTAGGCGAGCAGTACTTC; CDR3aa: CASSELGEQYF; v_gene: TRBV14; abundance: once; j_gene: TRBJ2-7; d_gene: .
CDR3nt: TGTGCCAGCAGCGGACAGCTCCCCGGGGAGCAGTACTTC; CDR3aa: CASSGQLPGEQYF; v_gene: TRBV5-6; abundance: .; j_gene: TRBJ2-7; d_gene: .
CDR3nt: TGTGCCAGCAGCCCCCCCAACAATGAGCAGTTCTTC; CDR3aa: CASSPPNNEQFF; v_gene: TRBV2; abundance: .; j_gene: TRBJ2-1; d_gene: .
CDR3nt: TGTGCCAGCAGTTTGGACAGGGGATATGGCTCCTATAATTCACCCCTCCACTTT; CDR3aa: CASSLDRGYGSYNSPLHF; v_gene: TRBV27; abundance: few; j_gene: TRBJ1-6; d_gene: TRBD1
CDR3nt: TGTGCCAGCAGCCTATGGCCTCAGGGGCAGGATTCACCCCTCCACTTT; CDR3aa: CASSLWPQGQDSPLHF; v_gene: TRBV6-2/TRBV6-3; abundance: .; j_gene: TRBJ1-6; d_gene: .
CDR3nt: TGTGCCAGCAGCCCCATAACAGGGGATGGCTACACCTTC; CDR3aa: CASSPITGDGYTF; v_gene: TRBV7-2; abundance: .; j_gene: TRBJ1-2; d_gene: TRBD1
CDR3nt: TGTGCCAGCAGCTTAGACCCTCAACTTGGCTACAATGAGCAGTTCTTC; CDR3aa: CASSLDPQLGYNEQFF; v_gene: TRBV7-9; abundance: once; j_gene: TRBJ2-1; d_gene: .
CDR3nt: TGTGCCAGCAGCGCCCGGAGGTACGAGCAGTACTTC; CDR3aa: CASSARRYEQYF; v_gene: TRBV7-9; abundance: .; j_gene: TRBJ2-7; d_gene: .
CDR3nt: TGTGCCAGCAGTTTAATGGGTTCGGCTGGAAACACCATATATTTT; CDR3aa: CASSLMGSAGNTIYF; v_gene: TRBV28; abundance: .; j_gene: TRBJ1-3; d_gene: .
CDR3nt: TGTGCCAGCAGCGGACCGTTGAACACTGAAGCTTTCTTT; CDR3aa: CASSGPLNTEAFF; v_gene: TRBV7-9; abundance: .; j_gene: TRBJ1-1; d_gene: .
CDR3nt: TGTGCCAGCAGAGACATGAGTAATTCACCCCTCCACTTT; CDR3aa: CASRDMSNSPLHF; v_gene: TRBV25-1; abundance: .; j_gene: TRBJ1-6; d_gene: .
CDR3nt: TGTGCCAGCACCCGTTCCAGCGGGAGAACAAATGAGCAGTTCTTC; CDR3aa: CASTRSSGRTNEQFF; v_gene: TRBV9; abundance: .; j_gene: TRBJ2-1; d_gene: TRBD2
CDR3nt: TGTGCCAGCAGCCCGGACACCGGGCACACTGAAGCTTTCTTT; CDR3aa: CASSPDTGHTEAFF; v_gene: TRBV7-9; abundance: .; j_gene: TRBJ1-1; d_gene: .
CDR3nt: TGTGCCAGCAGCTTAGTTGGGCTAGCGGGAGTATCTTACAATGAGCAGTTCTTC; CDR3aa: CASSLVGLAGVSYNEQFF; v_gene: TRBV7-9; abundance: .; j_gene: TRBJ2-1; d_gene: TRBD2
CDR3nt: TGTGCCAGCTGGGACTCTTTAACCGGGGAGCTGTTTTTT; CDR3aa: CASWDSLTGELFF; v_gene: TRBV12-3/TRBV12-4; abundance: .; j_gene: TRBJ2-2; d_gene: .
CDR3nt: TGTGCCAGCAGTCCTCTACTAGCGGGAGGGCTAAGCACTGGCGAGCAGTACTTC; CDR3aa: CASSPLLAGGLSTGEQYF; v_gene: TRBV28; abundance: once; j_gene: TRBJ2-7; d_gene: TRBD2
CDR3nt: TGTGCCAGCAGTTTCCAGGGGGGTGGCAATCAGCCCCAGCATTTT; CDR3aa: CASSFQGGGNQPQHF; v_gene: TRBV27; abundance: .; j_gene: TRBJ1-5; d_gene: TRBD1
CDR3nt: TGCGCCAGCAGCCAGGGCGGTTACGAGCAGTACTTC; CDR3aa: CASSQGGYEQYF; v_gene: TRBV4-1; abundance: .; j_gene: TRBJ2-7; d_gene: .
CDR3nt: TGTGCCAGCAGCTTCTACAGAGACAACAATGAGCAGTTCTTC; CDR3aa: CASSFYRDNNEQFF; v_gene: TRBV7-2; abundance: .; j_gene: TRBJ2-1; d_gene: .
CDR3nt: TGTGCCAGCAGCCTCCGACAGGGGTTTGGGGAGCAGTACTTC; CDR3aa: CASSLRQGFGEQYF; v_gene: TRBV3-1/TRBV3-2; abundance: .; j_gene: TRBJ2-7; d_gene: TRBD1
CDR3nt: TGTGCCAGCAGTCTTACGTGGGGACAGACACCACGTATGGGCAATCAGCCCCAGCATTTT; CDR3aa: CASSLTWGQTPRMGNQPQHF; v_gene: TRBV6-6; abundance: .; j_gene: TRBJ1-5; d_gene: TRBD1
CDR3nt: TGTGCCAGCAGCCAACAGGGGGCCAGACAGCCCCAGCATTTT; CDR3aa: CASSQQGARQPQHF; v_gene: TRBV5-6; abundance: once; j_gene: TRBJ1-5; d_gene: TRBD1
CDR3nt: TGTGCCAGCAGCTCGGGCAATGAGCAGTTCTTC; CDR3aa: CASSSGNEQFF; v_gene: TRBV7-3; abundance: .; j_gene: TRBJ2-1; d_gene: .
CDR3nt: TGTGCCAGCAGTCCCACCGGCCCTGAAGCTTTCTTT; CDR3aa: CASSPTGPEAFF; v_gene: TRBV7-9; abundance: .; j_gene: TRBJ1-1; d_gene: .